A selection of T cell receptor beta chains follows, all from one sample in a study of sequential checkpoint blockade in melanoma. The method was immunoSEQ multiplex PCR; TCRdb's version includes in-frame clones alone and lacks a portion of them. This sample carries about 28,000 clones, roughly nine tenths of them seen once, and the ten largest clones take roughly 15%. The specimen was CD8+ T cells sorted from blood (inferred from file names), collected from a patient given nivolumab and ipilimumab in sequence. Receptors were obtained from a human donor with melanoma. The CDR3 runs from the conserved cysteine through the conserved F or W. A D gene is named only where the DNA matches it firmly. A clone size is listed for some rows: how often the clone was seen (once, few, many), or a class if it is expanded.

d_call | j_call | cdr3_length | v_call | clone_size | cdr3_aa | cdr3_nt
TRBD1 | TRBJ2-1 | 17 | TRBV27 | . | CASSLAAGGLSYNEQFF | TGTGCCAGCAGTTTAGCAGCAGGGGGTCTATCCTACAATGAGCAGTTCTTC
. | TRBJ2-4 | 18 | TRBV13 | . | CASSSGLGRGGGKNIQYF | TGTGCCAGCAGCTCCGGATTAGGGCGGGGAGGGGGCAAAAACATTCAGTACTTC
TRBD1 | TRBJ1-5 | 15 | TRBV5-1 | . | CASSLNGQGNQPQHF | TGCGCCAGCAGCTTGAACGGACAGGGGAATCAGCCCCAGCATTTT
TRBD1 | TRBJ1-1 | 14 | TRBV6-6 | . | CASRTGGMYTEAFF | TGTGCCAGCAGAACAGGGGGTATGTACACTGAAGCTTTCTTT
. | TRBJ1-5 | 15 | TRBV4-3 | . | CASSQDIGVNQPQHF | TGCGCCAGCAGCCAAGATATAGGGGTTAATCAGCCCCAGCATTTT
. | TRBJ2-7 | 14 | TRBV27 | once | CASSLSLVSYEQYF | TGTGCCAGCAGTCTCTCTCTAGTGTCCTACGAGCAGTACTTC
TRBD2 | TRBJ2-1 | 15 | TRBV27 | . | CASSLWGGGANEQFF | TGTGCCAGCAGTTTATGGGGCGGGGGGGCAAATGAGCAGTTCTTC
TRBD1 | TRBJ1-2 | 13 | TRBV6-5 | few | CASSRGTVYGYTF | TGTGCCAGCAGTCGCGGGACAGTGTATGGCTACACCTTC
TRBD1 | TRBJ2-7 | 14 | TRBV4-1 | . | CASSPGTGAYEQYF | TGCGCCAGCAGCCCCGGGACAGGGGCGTACGAGCAGTACTTC
. | TRBJ1-1 | 15 | TRBV28 | . | CASSYRTYMNTEAFF | TGTGCCAGCAGTTACAGAACGTACATGAACACTGAAGCTTTCTTT
TRBD1 | TRBJ2-2 | 15 | TRBV19 | . | CASSIGTGVTGELFF | TGTGCCAGTAGTATTGGGACAGGGGTCACCGGGGAGCTGTTTTTT
TRBD1 | TRBJ1-5 | 14 | TRBV4-2 | . | CASSQVTGGQPQHF | TGTGCCAGCAGCCAAGTGACAGGGGGTCAGCCCCAGCATTTT
TRBD2 | TRBJ2-1 | 16 | TRBV13 | . | CASSLKVLAGGHEQFF | TGTGCCAGCAGCCTAAAGGTGTTAGCGGGAGGGCATGAGCAGTTCTTC
TRBD2 | TRBJ2-5 | 17 | TRBV15 | . | CATSRDGLAGVGETQYF | TGTGCCACCAGCAGAGATGGGCTAGCGGGAGTTGGGGAGACCCAGTACTTC
. | TRBJ2-3 | 13 | TRBV5-1 | . | CASSLEGGGAQYF | TGCGCCAGCAGCTTGGAGGGCGGCGGGGCGCAGTATTTT
TRBD1 | TRBJ1-2 | 16 | TRBV4-3 | . | CASSQDWGQGPYGYTF | TGCGCCAGCAGCCAAGATTGGGGACAGGGACCTTATGGCTACACCTTC
TRBD1 | TRBJ2-1 | 16 | TRBV6-1 | . | CASSDPTGGAYNEQFF | TGTGCCAGCAGTGACCCGACAGGGGGTGCCTACAATGAGCAGTTCTTC
. | TRBJ1-1 | 12 | TRBV6-5 | . | CASSYPAGTAFF | TGTGCCAGCAGTTACCCGGCAGGTACAGCTTTCTTT
. | TRBJ2-2 | 14 | TRBV27 | once | CASSPGLITGELFF | TGTGCCAGCAGCCCGGGACTCATTACCGGGGAGCTGTTTTTT
TRBD1 | TRBJ2-2 | 16 | TRBV15 | . | CATSKRQGAGTGELFF | TGTGCCACCAGCAAAAGACAGGGGGCGGGCACCGGGGAGCTGTTTTTT
TRBD1 | TRBJ1-2 | 12 | TRBV29-1 | . | CSVAPPTGGYTF | TGCAGCGTTGCCCCCCCGACAGGGGGCTACACCTTC
. | TRBJ1-1 | 12 | TRBV4-1 | . | CASSQGSTEAFF | TGCGCCAGCAGCCAAGGGAGCACTGAAGCTTTCTTT
TRBD1 | TRBJ2-7 | 14 | TRBV28 | . | CASSGRDRGWEQYF | TGTGCCAGCAGTGGTCGGGACAGGGGGTGGGAGCAGTACTTC
. | TRBJ1-6 | 15 | TRBV27 | once | CASSLGGIYNSPLHF | TGTGCCAGCAGTTTGGGGGGGATATATAATTCACCCCTCCACTTT
. | TRBJ1-5 | 18 | TRBV27 | . | CASSLSWRGLNSNQPQHF | TGTGCCAGCAGTTTATCCTGGAGGGGCCTGAATAGCAATCAGCCCCAGCATTTT
TRBD1 | TRBJ1-1 | 14 | TRBV4-3 | . | CASSLRQGSLKAFF | TGCGCCAGCAGCCTGCGACAGGGATCTTTGAAAGCTTTCTTT
. | TRBJ2-5 | 14 | TRBV19 | . | CASSNDRFQETQYF | TGTGCCAGTAGTAACGACAGGTTCCAAGAGACCCAGTACTTC
. | TRBJ2-2 | 13 | TRBV5-1 | . | CASRTNSTGELFF | TGCGCCAGCAGAACAAACAGCACCGGGGAGCTGTTTTTT
TRBD1 | TRBJ2-2 | 14 | TRBV5-1 | . | CASSAGTGSGELFF | TGCGCCAGCAGCGCGGGGACAGGGTCCGGGGAGCTGTTTTTT
. | TRBJ2-7 | 13 | TRBV5-1 | . | CASSLAVAVEQYF | TGCGCCAGCAGCTTGGCGGTAGCGGTGGAGCAGTACTTC
. | TRBJ2-7 | 13 | TRBV14 | . | CASSQVTSYEQYF | TGTGCCAGCAGCCAGGTGACTTCCTACGAGCAGTACTTC
TRBD1 | TRBJ1-2 | 11 | TRBV27 | . | CASSSGTELTF | TGTGCCAGCAGCTCCGGGACAGAGCTAACCTTC
TRBD2 | TRBJ2-1 | 14 | TRBV19 | . | CASSTAGGSNEQFF | TGTGCCAGTAGTACAGCGGGAGGAAGCAATGAGCAGTTCTTC
. | TRBJ2-1 | 13 | TRBV7-9 | . | CASSLAGFNEQFF | TGTGCCAGCAGCTTAGCCGGGTTCAATGAGCAGTTCTTC
. | TRBJ2-7 | 18 | TRBV19 | few | CASSIDVPHRQDSYEQYF | TGTGCCAGTAGTATAGATGTTCCCCATAGACAGGACTCCTACGAGCAGTACTTC
. | TRBJ1-1 | 14 | TRBV9 | . | CASSPSRAGDEAFF | TGTGCCAGCAGCCCATCCAGGGCAGGCGACGAAGCTTTCTTT
. | TRBJ2-5 | 15 | TRBV4-1 | . | CASSQKAGAKETQYF | TGCGCCAGCAGCCAAAAGGCAGGGGCCAAAGAGACCCAGTACTTC
TRBD2 | TRBJ2-1 | 15 | TRBV28 | . | CASSSGTSGRFEQFF | TGTGCCAGCAGCTCTGGGACTAGCGGGAGGTTTGAGCAGTTCTTC
. | TRBJ2-1 | 12 | TRBV9 | once | CASSVRQGEQFF | TGTGCCAGCAGCGTGAGGCAGGGTGAGCAGTTCTTC
. | TRBJ2-7 | 15 | TRBV6-5 | . | CASSDGGTESYEQYF | TGTGCCAGCAGCGACGGAGGGACAGAATCCTACGAGCAGTACTTC
. | TRBJ1-4 | 13 | TRBV7-9 | . | CASSPFSGRVLFF | TGTGCCAGCAGCCCATTCTCCGGCAGGGTACTGTTTTTT
. | TRBJ1-1 | 15 | TRBV4-2 | . | CASSQVGDLNTEAFF | TGTGCCAGCAGCCAAGTCGGGGATTTGAACACTGAAGCTTTCTTT
. | TRBJ2-2 | 16 | TRBV5-1 | . | CASSLSQMTGTGELFF | TGCGCCAGCAGCTTGTCCCAAATGACAGGAACCGGGGAGCTGTTTTTT
. | TRBJ1-1 | 13 | TRBV29-1 | once | CSVHLRENTEAFF | TGCAGCGTGCACCTCAGGGAGAACACTGAAGCTTTCTTT
TRBD1 | TRBJ2-2 | 15 | TRBV27 | . | CASGLGTGQTGELFF | TGTGCCAGCGGCCTGGGGACAGGGCAAACCGGGGAGCTGTTTTTT
. | TRBJ1-1 | 15 | TRBV7-6 | . | CASSLARDYNTEAFF | TGTGCCAGCAGCTTAGCCAGGGATTACAACACTGAAGCTTTCTTT
. | TRBJ2-3 | 16 | TRBV7-9 | . | CASSLAVRINTDTQYF | TGTGCCAGCAGCTTAGCGGTCAGGATAAACACAGATACGCAGTATTTT
. | TRBJ2-7 | 15 | TRBV7-8 | . | CASSEEGASSYEQYF | TGTGCCAGCAGCGAAGAGGGTGCGAGCTCCTACGAGCAGTACTTC
TRBD1 | TRBJ1-2 | 13 | TRBV4-1 | . | CASSQQGAQGYTF | TGCGCCAGCAGCCAACAGGGGGCGCAAGGCTACACCTTC
TRBD2 | TRBJ2-7 | 13 | TRBV9 | . | CASSPGGFYEQYF | TGTGCCAGCAGCCCCGGGGGGTTCTACGAGCAGTACTTC
TRBD1 | TRBJ2-7 | 15 | TRBV5-5 | once | CASSRRDRGSYEQYF | TGTGCCAGCAGCCGCCGGGACAGGGGCTCCTACGAGCAGTACTTC
. | TRBJ1-2 | 14 | TRBV28 | . | CASSYLGGGEGLYF | TGTGCCAGCAGTTATCTGGGCGGAGGGGAAGGGCTCTACTTC
. | TRBJ2-1 | 15 | TRBV27 | . | CASSLTGPPYNEQFF | TGTGCCAGCAGTTTGACAGGACCCCCCTACAATGAGCAGTTCTTC
TRBD2 | TRBJ2-7 | 15 | TRBV5-4 | once | CASSPPGAGGAEQYF | TGTGCCAGCAGCCCTCCTGGGGCGGGAGGGGCTGAGCAGTACTTC
TRBD1 | TRBJ1-2 | 15 | TRBV29-1 | . | CSVPRGPGQSYGYTF | TGCAGCGTCCCCAGGGGCCCGGGACAGTCTTATGGCTACACCTTC
. | TRBJ2-1 | 13 | TRBV19 | . | CASSIRAYNEQFF | TGTGCCAGTAGTATACGGGCCTACAATGAGCAGTTCTTC
. | TRBJ2-1 | 16 | TRBV7-9 | . | CASSLGVVGSYNEQFF | TGTGCCAGCAGCTTAGGGGTGGTCGGGTCCTACAATGAGCAGTTCTTC
. | TRBJ1-2 | 11 | TRBV20-1 | . | CSASVFYGYTF | TGCAGTGCTTCCGTCTTCTATGGCTACACCTTC
TRBD1 | TRBJ2-1 | 15 | TRBV7-9 | . | CASSSGQVFRDEQFF | TGTGCCAGCAGTTCTGGACAGGTATTCAGGGATGAGCAGTTCTTC
. | TRBJ1-4 | 14 | TRBV5-6 | few | CASSLLATNEKLFF | TGTGCCAGCAGCTTGCTCGCAACTAATGAAAAACTGTTTTTT